This T cell receptor beta chain was identified during a study of T cell repertoires in ileal Crohn's disease. Time point indicated: proximal margin of the surgical specimen (macroscopically non-inflamed). This table comes from immunoSEQ multiplex PCR, and its TCRdb copy is limited to in-frame clones, with some not included. The sample has about 3,100 clones, roughly two thirds seen once; the top ten hold about a quarter. CDR1 is SGHVS and CDR2 is FNYEAQ in the germline V gene. The CDR3 sequence is 15 residues long. Germline trimming cut 5 bases from V and 5 bases from J; bases unmatched to any gene: 12. There are a few counts of this clone.

This TCR was recovered from an adult with Crohn's disease. This chain connects TRBV7-6 to TRBJ2-7; 7 nucleotides match TRBD2. Sequencing input: ileal tissue. CDR3 nucleotides: TGTGCCAGCAGCCCGATTCCGGGACTACGGGACGAGCAGTACTTC. Amino acids: CASSPIPGLRDEQYF.